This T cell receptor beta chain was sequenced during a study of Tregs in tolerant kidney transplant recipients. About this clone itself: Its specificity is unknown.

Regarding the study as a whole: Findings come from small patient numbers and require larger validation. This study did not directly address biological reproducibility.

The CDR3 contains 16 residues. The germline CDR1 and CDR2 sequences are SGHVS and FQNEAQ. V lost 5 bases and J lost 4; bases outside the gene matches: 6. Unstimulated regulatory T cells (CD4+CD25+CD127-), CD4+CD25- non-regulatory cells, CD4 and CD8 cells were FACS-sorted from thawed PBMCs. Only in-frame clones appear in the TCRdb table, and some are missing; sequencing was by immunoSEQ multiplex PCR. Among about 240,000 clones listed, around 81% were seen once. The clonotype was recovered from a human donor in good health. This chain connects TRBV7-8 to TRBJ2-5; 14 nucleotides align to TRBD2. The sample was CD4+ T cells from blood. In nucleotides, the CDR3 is TGTGCCAGCAGCCTACGACTAGCGGGAGGGCCAGAGACCCAGTACTTC. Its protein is CASSLRLAGGPETQYF.